Sequencing of this T cell receptor (beta chain) was carried out in a study of blood T cell repertoires in COVID-19. Study background: From the United States, Italy and Spain came samples of acute and convalescent COVID-19. PBMCs, B-cell-depleted T cells, or T cells were the source of the cDNA or gDNA that made up the material.

Authors' data handling: The assay estimated nucleated cells by amplifying reference gene primers. The assay was immunoSEQ multiplex PCR, and TCRdb's table has in-frame clones only and misses some. V and J calls and clone size are copied from that table; D and trimming were computed from the DNA. The sample records 100,000 or so clones, roughly 82% being singletons. This clone was picked up a small number of times. The CDR3 runs to 16 residues. The V gene lost 5 bases and the J gene lost 8 bases, with 21 bases spanning the gap. Per the germline V gene, CDR1 is SGHVS and CDR2 is FNYEAQ. Sequencing was carried out using peripheral blood. J is TRBJ2-2 and V is TRBV7-6, with a possible D match to TRBD2 (5 bases). This TCR was sampled from a man aged 45-65 years with active or convalescent COVID-19. This CDR3 is CASSARSGSPTGELFF. In DNA form, the CDR3 reads TGTGCCAGCAGCGCACGATCGGGATCCCCAACGGGGGAGCTGTTTTTT. The complete variable domain, with remaining parts taken from reference TRBV7-6 and TRBJ2-2, reads GAGVSQSPRYKVTKRGQDVALRCDPISGHVSLYWYRQALGQGPEFLTYFNYEAQQDKSGLPNDRFSAERPEGSISTLTIQRTEQRDSAMYRCASSARSGSPTGELFFGEGSRLTVL.